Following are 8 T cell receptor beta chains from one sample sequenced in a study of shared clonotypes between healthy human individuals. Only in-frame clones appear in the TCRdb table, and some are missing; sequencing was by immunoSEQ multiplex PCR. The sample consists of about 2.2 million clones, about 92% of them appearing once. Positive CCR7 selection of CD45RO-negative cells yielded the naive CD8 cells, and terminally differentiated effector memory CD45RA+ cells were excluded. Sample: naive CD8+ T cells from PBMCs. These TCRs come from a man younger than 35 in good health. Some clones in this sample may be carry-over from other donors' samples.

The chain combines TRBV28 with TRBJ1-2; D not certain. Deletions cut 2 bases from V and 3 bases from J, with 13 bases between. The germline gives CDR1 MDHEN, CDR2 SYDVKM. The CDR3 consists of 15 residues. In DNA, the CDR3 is TGTGCCAGCAGTTTAGGGCGGAAGCTCTACTATGGCTACACCTTC. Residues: CASSLGRKLYYGYTF.

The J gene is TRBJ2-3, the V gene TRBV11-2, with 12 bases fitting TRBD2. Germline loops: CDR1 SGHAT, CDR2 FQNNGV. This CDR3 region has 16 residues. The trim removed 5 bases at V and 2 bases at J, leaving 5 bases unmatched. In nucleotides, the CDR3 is TGTGCCAGCAGCACACTAGCGGGAGGCCTCACAGATACGCAGTATTTT. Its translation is CASSTLAGGLTDTQYF. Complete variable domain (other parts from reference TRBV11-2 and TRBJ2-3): EAGVAQSPRYKIIEKRQSVAFWCNPISGHATLYWYQQILGQGPKLLIQFQNNGVVDDSQLPKDRFSAERLKGVDSTLKIQPAKLEDSAVYLCASSTLAGGLTDTQYFGPGTRLTVL.

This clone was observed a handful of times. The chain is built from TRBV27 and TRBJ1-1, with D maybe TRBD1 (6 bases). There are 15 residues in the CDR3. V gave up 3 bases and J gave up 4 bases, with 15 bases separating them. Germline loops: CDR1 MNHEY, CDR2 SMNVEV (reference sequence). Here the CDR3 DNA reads TGTGCCAGCAGTTTGGTTGGGGGCTCTGGCACTGAAGCTTTCTTT. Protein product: CASSLVGGSGTEAFF.

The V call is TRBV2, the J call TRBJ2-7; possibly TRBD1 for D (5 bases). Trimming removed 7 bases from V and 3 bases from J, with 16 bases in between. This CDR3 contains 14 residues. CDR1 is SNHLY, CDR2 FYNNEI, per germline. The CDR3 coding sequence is TGTGCCAGCATTTTACGTCCAGGGAACTACGAGCAGTACTTC. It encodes CASILRPGNYEQYF.

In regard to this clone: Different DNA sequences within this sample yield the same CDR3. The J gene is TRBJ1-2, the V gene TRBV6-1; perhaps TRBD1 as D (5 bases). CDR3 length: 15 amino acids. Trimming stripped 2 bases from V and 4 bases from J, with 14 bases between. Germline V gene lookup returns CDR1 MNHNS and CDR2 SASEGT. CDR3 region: CASSETGGLGYGYTF. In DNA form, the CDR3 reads TGTGCCAGCAGTGAAACGGGGGGATTGGGCTATGGCTACACCTTC.

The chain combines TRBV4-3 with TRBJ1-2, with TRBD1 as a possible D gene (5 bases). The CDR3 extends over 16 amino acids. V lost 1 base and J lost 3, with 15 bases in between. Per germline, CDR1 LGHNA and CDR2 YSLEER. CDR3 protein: CASSQGPLAGHYGYTF. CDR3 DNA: TGCGCCAGCAGCCAAGGCCCGCTGGCAGGGCACTATGGCTACACCTTC.

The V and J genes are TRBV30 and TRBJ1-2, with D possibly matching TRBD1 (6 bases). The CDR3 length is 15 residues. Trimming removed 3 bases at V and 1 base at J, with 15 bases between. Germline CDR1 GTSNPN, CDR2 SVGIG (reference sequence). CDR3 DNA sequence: TGTGCCTGGAGACGGGGGGACAATCATAACTATGGCTACACCTTC. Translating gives CAWRRGDNHNYGYTF. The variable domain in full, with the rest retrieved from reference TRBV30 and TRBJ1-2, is SQTIHQWPATLVQPVGSPLSLECTVEGTSNPNLYWYRQAAGRGLQLLFYSVGIGQISSEVPQNLSASRPQDRQFILSSKKLLLSDSGFYLCAWRRGDNHNYGYTFGSGTRLTVV.

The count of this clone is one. DNA for the CDR3: TGTGCCAGCTCACCACCGGAGTACACCGGGGAGCTGTTTTTT. It codes for CASSPPEYTGELFF. V usage is TRBV18 and J usage is TRBJ2-2, with unresolved D. Per germline, CDR1 KGHSH and CDR2 LQKENI. The germline V and J ends were trimmed by 0 bases and 3 bases, with 5 bases remaining between them. CDR3 size: 14 residues.